This T cell receptor (beta chain) was observed in a study of blood T cell repertoires in COVID-19. Across the whole study: T cells, B-cell-depleted T cells, or PBMCs supplied cDNA or gDNA.

Methods used by the authors: Amplification with reference gene primers provided the estimates of nucleated cell counts. Data came from immunoSEQ multiplex PCR; TCRdb stores just in-frame clones and leaves some out. V and J calls and clone size are as listed in that table; D and trimming were resolved from the DNA. The sample records 220,000 or so clones, 75% to 90% being singletons. This sequence was found in a man between 60 and 70 years old who had recovered from COVID-19. Specimen: peripheral blood.

As DNA, the CDR3 is TGTGCCAGCAGCCCCGAGGAGGGGATCTATGGCTACACCTTC. It yields the protein CASSPEEGIYGYTF. The rearrangement joins TRBV9 to TRBJ1-2; TRBD1 might be the D (5 bases). This CDR3 comprises 14 residues. Germline CDR1 reads SGDLS; CDR2 reads YYNGEE. Trimming cost V 4 bases and J 4 bases, with 14 bases left between them. The full variable domain, completed using reference TRBV9 and TRBJ1-2, is DSGVTQTPKHLITATGQRVTLRCSPRSGDLSVYWYQQSLDQGLQFLIQYYNGEERAKGNILERFSAQQFPDLHSELNLSSLELGDSALYFCASSPEEGIYGYTFGSGTRLTVV.